Sequencing of this TCR beta chain was carried out in a study of blood T cell repertoires in COVID-19 (dated by TCRdb to 2018 to 2020). Notes on the research overall: Samples covering the acute and convalescent phases of COVID-19 were provided by collaborators in the United States, Italy and Spain. The material from the prospective study consisted of cDNA or gDNA derived from T cells, B-cell-depleted T cells, or PBMCs. Subjects who had been exposed to COVID-19, were actively infected with it, or had recovered from it provided the deeply sampled blood TCRbeta repertoires that made up the dataset. The repertoires were made available in a free public database intended to serve as a resource for research on the immune response to SARS-CoV-2. The samples were drawn from the first 160 participants of the ongoing ImmuneRACE study and from 950 to 1,500 subjects provided by 6 global collaborators. A de-identified subject ID, COVID-19 status, age in years and sex were almost always included in the sample metadata. HLA class I and class II types, where available, came from metadata supplied by the sample provider rather than from assay-based typing. Study-wide findings and limitations: Clinical and demographic metadata were provided uncurated, with the amount varying by source and participant.

The immunoSEQ Assay, a bias-controlled multiplex PCR, was used to amplify TCRbeta CDR3 regions from genomic DNA. In the paper's pipeline: The number of nucleated cells in each sample was estimated from the amplification of reference gene primers within the assay. Sequence reads were collapsed and filtered to measure the absolute abundance of every unique TCRbeta CDR3 rearrangement. Productive Simpson clonality was computed per sample as the square root of Simpson's diversity index over productive rearrangements. The source is immuneACCESS, and TCRdb retained only in-frame sequences with V and J called. Part of the clones is not carried over; for the studies checked, unresolved V genes explain less than half of this, and the remainder is unexplained. Clone size and V and J calls were adopted from that table, with D and trimming inferred from the DNA. The sample has roughly 310,000 clones on record, 75% to 90% of them singletons. The ten top clones hold less than 3.5% of the sample.

For this chain, trimming is 5 bases at the V end and 7 bases at the J end, and the number of junction bases without a gene match is 9. Taken from the germline V gene (reference sequence), the CDR1 and CDR2 loops are MNHEY and SMNVEV. The cysteine opens and the phenylalanine closes a CDR3 of 16 amino acids. Only the CDR3 portion is preserved as DNA: 48 bases, with reading frame beginning at the first base. At one collaborating source in Seattle, patients were enrolled during active infection and were followed longitudinally through the course of disease. Collaborating institutions collected whole blood in K2EDTA tubes following their own protocols. For TCRbeta analysis, collaborators shipped samples as frozen whole blood, isolated PBMCs, or DNA extracted from either of those sample types. As to this clone: The antigen it recognizes is unknown. No base quality values were provided; no much bigger clone lies one nucleotide off.

The receptor was derived from a woman aged 25 to 39 with COVID-19, enrolled during active disease. Material for sequencing was peripheral blood. The sequence is built from TRBV27 and TRBJ1-6; 9 bases in the middle match TRBD1. The CDR3 corresponds to CASSPKQGARNSPLHF. The nucleotide sequence reads as follows: TGTGCCAGCAGTCCCAAACAGGGGGCGCGGAATTCACCCCTCCACTTT.